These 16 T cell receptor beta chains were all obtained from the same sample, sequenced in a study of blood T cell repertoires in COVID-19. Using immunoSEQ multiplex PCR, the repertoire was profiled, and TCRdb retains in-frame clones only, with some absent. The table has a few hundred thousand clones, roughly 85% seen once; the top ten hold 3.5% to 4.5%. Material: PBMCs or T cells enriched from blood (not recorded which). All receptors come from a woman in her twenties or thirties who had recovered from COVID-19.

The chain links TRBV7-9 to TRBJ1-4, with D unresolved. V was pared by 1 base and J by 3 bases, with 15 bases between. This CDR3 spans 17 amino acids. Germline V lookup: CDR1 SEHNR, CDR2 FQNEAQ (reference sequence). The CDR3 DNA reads TGTGCCAGCAGCTTAGACCACCGCGGGGAACCTAATGAAAAACTGTTTTTT. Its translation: CASSLDHRGEPNEKLFF.

CDR3 sequence reads: CASSRGTAMNTEAFF. The CDR3 nucleotides are TGCGCCAGCAGCCGTGGGACAGCAATGAACACTGAAGCTTTCTTT. The chain joins TRBV4-1 to TRBJ1-1, with 7 bases fitting TRBD1. In germline, CDR1 is MGHRA, CDR2 YSYEKL. With V trimmed by 4 bases and J by 0 bases, 5 bases remained unmatched. The CDR3 contains 15 residues.

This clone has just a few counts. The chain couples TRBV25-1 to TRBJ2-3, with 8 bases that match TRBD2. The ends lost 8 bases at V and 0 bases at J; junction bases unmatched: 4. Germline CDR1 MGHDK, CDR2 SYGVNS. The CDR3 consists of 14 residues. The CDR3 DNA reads TGTGCCAGCGACGGGGGGGTAAGCACAGATACGCAGTATTTT. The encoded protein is CASDGGVSTDTQYF.

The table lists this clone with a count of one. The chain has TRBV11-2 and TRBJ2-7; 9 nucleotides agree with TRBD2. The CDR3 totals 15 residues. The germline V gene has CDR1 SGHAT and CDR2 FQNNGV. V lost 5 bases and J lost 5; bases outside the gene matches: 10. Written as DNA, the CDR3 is TGTGCCAGCAGCCTTAGTACCCTAGCGGGACACGAGCAGTACTTC. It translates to CASSLSTLAGHEQYF.

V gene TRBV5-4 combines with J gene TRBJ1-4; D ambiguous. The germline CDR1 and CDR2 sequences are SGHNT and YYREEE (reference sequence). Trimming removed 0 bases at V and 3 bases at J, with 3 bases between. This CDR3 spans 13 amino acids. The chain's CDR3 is CASSLEPNEKLFF. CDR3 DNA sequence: TGTGCCAGCAGCTTGGAGCCTAATGAAAAACTGTTTTTT.

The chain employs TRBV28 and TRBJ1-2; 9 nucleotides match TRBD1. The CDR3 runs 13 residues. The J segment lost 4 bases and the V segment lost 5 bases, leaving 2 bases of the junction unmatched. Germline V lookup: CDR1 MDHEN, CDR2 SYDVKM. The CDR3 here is CASSRQGGYGYTF. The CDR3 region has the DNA TGTGCCAGCAGTCGACAGGGGGGCTATGGCTACACCTTC.

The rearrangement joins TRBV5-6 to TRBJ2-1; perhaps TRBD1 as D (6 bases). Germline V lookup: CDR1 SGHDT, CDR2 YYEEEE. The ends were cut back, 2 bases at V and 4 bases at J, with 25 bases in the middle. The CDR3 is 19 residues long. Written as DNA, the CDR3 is TGTGCCAGCAGCTTAGCTACAGGGACGGTACCCTTTTCGTACAATGAGCAGTTCTTC. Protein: CASSLATGTVPFSYNEQFF.

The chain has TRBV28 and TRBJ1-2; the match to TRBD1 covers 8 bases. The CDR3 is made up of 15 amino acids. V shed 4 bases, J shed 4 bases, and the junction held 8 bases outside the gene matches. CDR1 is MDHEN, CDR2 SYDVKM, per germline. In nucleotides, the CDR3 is TGTGCCAGCAGTTACCATGGACAGGGCGGCTATGGCTACACCTTC. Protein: CASSYHGQGGYGYTF.

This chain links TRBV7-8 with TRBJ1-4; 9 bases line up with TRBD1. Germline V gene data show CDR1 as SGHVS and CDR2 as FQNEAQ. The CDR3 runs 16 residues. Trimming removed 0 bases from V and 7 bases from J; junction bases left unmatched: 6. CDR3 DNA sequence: TGTGCCAGCAGCTTAGCGCGGACAGGGGTTAGTGAAAAACTGTTTTTT. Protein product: CASSLARTGVSEKLFF.

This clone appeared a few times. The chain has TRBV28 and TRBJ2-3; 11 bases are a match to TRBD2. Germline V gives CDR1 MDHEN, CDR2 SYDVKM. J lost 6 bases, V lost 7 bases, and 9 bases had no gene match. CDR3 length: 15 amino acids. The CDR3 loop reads CASTLAGGPSDTQYF. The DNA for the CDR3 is TGTGCCAGCACCTTAGCGGGAGGGCCATCTGATACGCAGTATTTT.

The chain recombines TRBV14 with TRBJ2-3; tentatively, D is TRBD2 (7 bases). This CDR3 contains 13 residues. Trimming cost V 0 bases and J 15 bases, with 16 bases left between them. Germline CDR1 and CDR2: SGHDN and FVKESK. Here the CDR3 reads CASSQDGRGGDYF. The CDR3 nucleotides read TGTGCCAGCAGCCAAGACGGCAGGGGAGGGGATTATTTT.

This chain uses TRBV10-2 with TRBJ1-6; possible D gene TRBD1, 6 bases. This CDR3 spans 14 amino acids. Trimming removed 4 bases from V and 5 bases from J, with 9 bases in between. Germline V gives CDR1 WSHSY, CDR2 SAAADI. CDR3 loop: CASSGQGNNSPLHF. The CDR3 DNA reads TGCGCCAGCAGTGGGCAGGGGAATAATTCACCCCTCCACTTT.

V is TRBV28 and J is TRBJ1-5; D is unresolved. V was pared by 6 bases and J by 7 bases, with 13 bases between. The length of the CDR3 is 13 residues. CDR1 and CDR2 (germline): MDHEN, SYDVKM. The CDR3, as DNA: TGTGCCAGCAGCCCACGAGGTTTGCAGCCCCAGCATTTT. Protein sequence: CASSPRGLQPQHF.

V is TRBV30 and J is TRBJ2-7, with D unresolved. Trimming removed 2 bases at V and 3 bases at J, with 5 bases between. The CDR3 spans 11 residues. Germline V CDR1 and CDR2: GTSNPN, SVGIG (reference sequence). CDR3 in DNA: TGTGCCTGGAGTCTAAACTACGAGCAGTACTTC. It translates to CAWSLNYEQYF.

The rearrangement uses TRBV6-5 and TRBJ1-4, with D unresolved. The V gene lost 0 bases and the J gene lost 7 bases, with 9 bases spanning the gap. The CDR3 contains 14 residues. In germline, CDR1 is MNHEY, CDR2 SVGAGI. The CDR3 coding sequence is TGTGCCAGCAGTTACTCTACGGGATTTGAAAAACTGTTTTTT. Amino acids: CASSYSTGFEKLFF.

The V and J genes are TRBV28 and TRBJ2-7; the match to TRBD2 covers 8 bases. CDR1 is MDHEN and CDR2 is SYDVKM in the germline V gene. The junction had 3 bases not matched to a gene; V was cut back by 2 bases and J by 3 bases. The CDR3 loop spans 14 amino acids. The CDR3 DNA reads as TGTGCCAGCAGTTTACTTAGCGGGAACTACGAGCAGTACTTC. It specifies CASSLLSGNYEQYF.